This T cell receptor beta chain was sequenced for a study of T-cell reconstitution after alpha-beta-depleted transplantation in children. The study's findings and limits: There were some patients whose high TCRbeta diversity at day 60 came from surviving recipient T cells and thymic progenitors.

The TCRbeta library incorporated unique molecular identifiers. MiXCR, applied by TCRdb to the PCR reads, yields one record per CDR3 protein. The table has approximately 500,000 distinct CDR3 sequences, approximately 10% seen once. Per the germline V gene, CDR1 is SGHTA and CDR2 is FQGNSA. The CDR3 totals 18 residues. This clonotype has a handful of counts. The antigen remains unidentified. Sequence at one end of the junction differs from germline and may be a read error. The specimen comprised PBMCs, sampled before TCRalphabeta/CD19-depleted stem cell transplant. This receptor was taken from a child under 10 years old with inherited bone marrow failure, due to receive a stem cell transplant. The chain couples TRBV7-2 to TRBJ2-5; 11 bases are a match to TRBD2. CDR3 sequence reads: CASSLALAGGFHQETQYF. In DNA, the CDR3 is TGTGCCAGCAGTTTAGCGCTAGCGGGAGGTTTCCACCAAGAGACCCAGTACTTC.